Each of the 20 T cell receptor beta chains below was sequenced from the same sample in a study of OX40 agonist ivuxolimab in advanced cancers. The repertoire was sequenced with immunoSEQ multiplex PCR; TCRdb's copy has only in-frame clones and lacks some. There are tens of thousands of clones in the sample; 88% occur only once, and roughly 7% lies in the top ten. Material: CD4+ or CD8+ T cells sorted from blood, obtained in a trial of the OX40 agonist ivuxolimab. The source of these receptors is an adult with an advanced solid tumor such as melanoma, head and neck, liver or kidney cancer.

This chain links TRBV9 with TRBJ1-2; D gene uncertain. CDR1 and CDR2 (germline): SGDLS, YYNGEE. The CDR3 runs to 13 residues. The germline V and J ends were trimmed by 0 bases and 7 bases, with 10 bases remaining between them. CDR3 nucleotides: TGTGCCAGCAGCGTAGAGGGTGTGGCTGGCTACACCTTC. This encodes CASSVEGVAGYTF.

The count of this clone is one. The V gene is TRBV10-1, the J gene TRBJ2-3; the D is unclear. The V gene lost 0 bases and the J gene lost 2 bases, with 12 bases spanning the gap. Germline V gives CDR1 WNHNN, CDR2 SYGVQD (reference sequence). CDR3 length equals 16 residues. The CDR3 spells CASSESESPFTDTQYF. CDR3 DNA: TGCGCCAGCAGTGAGTCGGAGTCGCCCTTCACAGATACGCAGTATTTT.

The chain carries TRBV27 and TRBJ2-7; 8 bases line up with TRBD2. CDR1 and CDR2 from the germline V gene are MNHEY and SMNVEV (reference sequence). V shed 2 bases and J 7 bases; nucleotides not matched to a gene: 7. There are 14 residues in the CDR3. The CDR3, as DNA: TGTGCCAGCAGTTTAGCGACTAGCGTCGGGGAGCAGTACTTC. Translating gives CASSLATSVGEQYF.

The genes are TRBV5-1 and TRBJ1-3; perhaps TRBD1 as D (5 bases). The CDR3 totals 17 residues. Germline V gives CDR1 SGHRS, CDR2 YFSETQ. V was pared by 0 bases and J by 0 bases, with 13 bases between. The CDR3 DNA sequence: TGCGCCAGCAGCTTGGCCGGAGGGGTTGACTCTGGAAACACCATATATTTT. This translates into CASSLAGGVDSGNTIYF.

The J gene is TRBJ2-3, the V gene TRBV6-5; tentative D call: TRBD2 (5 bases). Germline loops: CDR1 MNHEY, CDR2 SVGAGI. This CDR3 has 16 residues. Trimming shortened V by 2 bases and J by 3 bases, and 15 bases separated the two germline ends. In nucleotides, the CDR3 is TGTGCCAGCAGTTACGATGCGGGCTCGGGTACAGATACGCAGTATTTT. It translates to CASSYDAGSGTDTQYF.

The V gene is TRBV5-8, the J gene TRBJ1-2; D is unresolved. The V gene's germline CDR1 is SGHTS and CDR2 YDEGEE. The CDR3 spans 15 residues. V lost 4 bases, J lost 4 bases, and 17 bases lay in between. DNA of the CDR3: TGTGCCAGCAGCCCTAGAGATGCGGTTACCTATGGCTACACCTTC. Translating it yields CASSPRDAVTYGYTF.

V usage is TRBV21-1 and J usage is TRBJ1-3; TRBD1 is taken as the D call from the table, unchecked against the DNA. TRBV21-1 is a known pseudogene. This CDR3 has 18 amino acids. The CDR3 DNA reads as TGTGCCAGCAGCAACTTTCTCCGGACAGGGCTCTCTGGAAACACCATATATTTT. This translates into CASSNFLRTGLSGNTIYF.

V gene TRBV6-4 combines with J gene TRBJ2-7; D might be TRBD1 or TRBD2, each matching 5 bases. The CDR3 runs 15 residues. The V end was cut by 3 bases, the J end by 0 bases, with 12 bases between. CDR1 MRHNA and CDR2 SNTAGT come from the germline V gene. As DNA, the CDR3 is TGTGCCAGCAGTGAAAAGGTCGGGACCTCCTACGAGCAGTACTTC. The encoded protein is CASSEKVGTSYEQYF.

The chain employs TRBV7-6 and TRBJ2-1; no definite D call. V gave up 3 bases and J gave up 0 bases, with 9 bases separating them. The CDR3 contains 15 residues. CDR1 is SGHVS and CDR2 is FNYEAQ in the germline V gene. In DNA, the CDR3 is TGTGCCAGCAGCTTGTACCAGAGCTCCTACAATGAGCAGTTCTTC. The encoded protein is CASSLYQSSYNEQFF.

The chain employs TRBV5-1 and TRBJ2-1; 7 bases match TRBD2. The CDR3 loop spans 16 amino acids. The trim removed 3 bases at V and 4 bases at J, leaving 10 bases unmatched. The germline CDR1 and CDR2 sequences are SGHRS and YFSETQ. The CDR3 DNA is TGCGCCAGCAGCTCGACTCCTAGCGGAGCTTACAATGAGCAGTTCTTC. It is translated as CASSSTPSGAYNEQFF.

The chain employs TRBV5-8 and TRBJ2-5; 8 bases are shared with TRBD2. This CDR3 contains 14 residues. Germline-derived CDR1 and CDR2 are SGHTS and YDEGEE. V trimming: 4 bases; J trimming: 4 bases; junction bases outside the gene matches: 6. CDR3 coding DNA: TGTGCCAGCAGCCTCTCGAGCGGGGGAGAGACCCAGTACTTC. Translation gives CASSLSSGGETQYF.

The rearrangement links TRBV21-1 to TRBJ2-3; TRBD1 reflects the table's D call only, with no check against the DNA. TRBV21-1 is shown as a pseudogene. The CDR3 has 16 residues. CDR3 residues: CASSKPTGGLEDTQYF. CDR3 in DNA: TGTGCCAGCAGCAAACCGACAGGGGGTTTGGAAGATACGCAGTATTTT.

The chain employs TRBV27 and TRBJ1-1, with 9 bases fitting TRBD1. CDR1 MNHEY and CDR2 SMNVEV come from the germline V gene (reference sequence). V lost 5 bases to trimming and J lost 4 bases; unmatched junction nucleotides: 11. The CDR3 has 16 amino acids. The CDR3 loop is CASSPYRGLGITEAFF. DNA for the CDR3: TGTGCCAGCAGTCCCTACAGGGGGCTCGGGATCACTGAAGCTTTCTTT.

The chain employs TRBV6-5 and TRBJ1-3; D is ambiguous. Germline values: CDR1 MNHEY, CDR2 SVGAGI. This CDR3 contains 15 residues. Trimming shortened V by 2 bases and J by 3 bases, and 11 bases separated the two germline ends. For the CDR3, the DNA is TGTGCCAGCAGTTACGCGGGTTCCAGTGGAAACACCATATATTTT. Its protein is CASSYAGSSGNTIYF.

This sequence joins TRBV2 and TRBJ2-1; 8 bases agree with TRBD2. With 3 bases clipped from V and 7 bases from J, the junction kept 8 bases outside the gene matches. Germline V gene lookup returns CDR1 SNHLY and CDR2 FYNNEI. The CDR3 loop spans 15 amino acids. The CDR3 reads CASSDGGAILNEQFF. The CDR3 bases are TGTGCCAGCAGTGACGGGGGGGCTATACTTAATGAGCAGTTCTTC.

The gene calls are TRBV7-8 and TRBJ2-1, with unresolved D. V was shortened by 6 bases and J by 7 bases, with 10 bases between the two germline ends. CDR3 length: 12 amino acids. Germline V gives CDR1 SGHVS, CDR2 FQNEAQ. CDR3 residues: CASRLLTNEQFF. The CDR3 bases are TGTGCCAGCAGACTACTAACAAATGAGCAGTTCTTC.

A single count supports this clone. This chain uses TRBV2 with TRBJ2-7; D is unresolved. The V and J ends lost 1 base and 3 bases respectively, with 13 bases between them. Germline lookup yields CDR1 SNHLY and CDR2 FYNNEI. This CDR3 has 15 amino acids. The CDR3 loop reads CASSEGERYVYEQYF. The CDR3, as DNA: TGTGCCAGCAGTGAAGGCGAAAGATATGTCTACGAGCAGTACTTC.

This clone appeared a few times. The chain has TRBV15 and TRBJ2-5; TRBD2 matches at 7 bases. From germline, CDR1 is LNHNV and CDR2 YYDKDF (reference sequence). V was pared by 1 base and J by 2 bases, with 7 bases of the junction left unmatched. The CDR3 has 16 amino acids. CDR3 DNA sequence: TGTGCCACCAGCAGAGCAGTGACGGGGGGACAAGAGACCCAGTACTTC. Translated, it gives CATSRAVTGGQETQYF.

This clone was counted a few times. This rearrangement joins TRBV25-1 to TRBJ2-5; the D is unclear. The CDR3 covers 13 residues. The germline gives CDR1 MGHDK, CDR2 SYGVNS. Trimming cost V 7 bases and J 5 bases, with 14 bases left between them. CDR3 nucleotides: TGTGCCAGCACCGCCTACGGCCAGGAGACCCAGTACTTC. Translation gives CASTAYGQETQYF.

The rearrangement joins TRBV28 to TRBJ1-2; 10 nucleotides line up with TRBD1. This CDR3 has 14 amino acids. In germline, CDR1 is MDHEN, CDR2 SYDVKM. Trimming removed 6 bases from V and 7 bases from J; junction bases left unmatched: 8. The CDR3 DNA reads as TGTGCCAGCAGATCGCGACAGGGGGCGGTTGGCTACACCTTC. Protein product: CASRSRQGAVGYTF.